This TCR beta chain was captured in a study of blood T cell repertoires in COVID-19. Study summary: The analysed material was cDNA or gDNA that came from T cells, B-cell-depleted T cells, or PBMCs.

Produced via immunoSEQ multiplex PCR; TCRdb's table is partial and in-frame only. The sample records roughly 68,000 clones, 90% to 95% being singletons. This CDR3 region has 18 residues. V shed 3 bases, J shed 1 base, and the junction held 8 bases outside the gene matches. The germline V gene encodes CDR1 SGHRS and CDR2 YFSETQ. The sequenced material came from peripheral blood. This chain connects TRBV5-1 to TRBJ2-3, with 13 bases matching TRBD2. The TCR sequence derives from a man aged 35 to 55 with COVID-19, enrolled during active disease. CDR3 coding DNA: TGCGCCAGCAGCTCCGGGAGGACTAGCGGGGGTGGCACAGATACGCAGTATTTT. This gives the protein CASSSGRTSGGGTDTQYF. The entire variable domain, with the rest obtained from reference TRBV5-1 and TRBJ2-3, is as follows: KAGVTQTPRYLIKTRGQQVTLSCSPISGHRSVSWYQQTPGQGLQFLFEYFSETQRNKGNFPGRFSGRQFSNSRSEMNVSTLELGDSALYLCASSSGRTSGGGTDTQYFGPGTRLTVL.